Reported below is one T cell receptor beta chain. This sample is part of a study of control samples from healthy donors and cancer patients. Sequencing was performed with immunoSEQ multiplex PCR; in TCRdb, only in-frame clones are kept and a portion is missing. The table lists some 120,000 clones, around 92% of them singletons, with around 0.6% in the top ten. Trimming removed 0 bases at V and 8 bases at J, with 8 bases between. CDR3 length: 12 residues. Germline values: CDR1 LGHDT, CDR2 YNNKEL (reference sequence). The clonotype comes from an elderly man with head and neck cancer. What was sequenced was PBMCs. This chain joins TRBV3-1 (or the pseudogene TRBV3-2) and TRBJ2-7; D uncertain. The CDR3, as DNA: TGTGCCAGCAGCCAAGACGGTAACCAGCAGTACTTC. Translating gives CASSQDGNQQYF.